This passage covers 11 T cell receptor beta chains from one sample sequenced in a study of blood T cell repertoires in COVID-19. Libraries were prepared by immunoSEQ multiplex PCR; TCRdb keeps only in-frame clonotypes and omits some of them. The data contain fewer than 20,000 clones, roughly 90% of them seen just once; the ten biggest clones take up 9.5% to 10%. Material for sequencing was peripheral blood. All receptors derive from a man aged 40-50 years with active COVID-19.

The chain joins TRBV27 to TRBJ2-1, with 7 nucleotides matching TRBD2. This CDR3 region has 14 residues. The V and J ends lost 4 bases and 8 bases, in that order; junction bases with no gene match: 8. In germline, CDR1 is MNHEY, CDR2 SMNVEV (reference sequence). The CDR3 protein is CASSYRDYNDEQFF. The CDR3 DNA is TGTGCCAGCAGTTACCGGGACTACAACGATGAGCAGTTCTTC.

The chain uses TRBV20-1 and TRBJ2-1; no firm D call. The CDR3 is made up of 11 amino acids. Looked up from germline, CDR1 is DFQATT and CDR2 is SNEGSKA (reference sequence). V gave up 6 bases and J gave up 14 bases, with 17 bases separating them. The CDR3 reads CSAQAPSSEFF. In DNA form, the CDR3 reads TGCAGTGCCCAGGCCCCGTCATCGGAGTTCTTC.

The V call is TRBV30, the J call TRBJ1-1; possibly TRBD1 for D (5 bases). V lost 4 bases and J lost 1, with 7 bases in between. Germline loops: CDR1 GTSNPN, CDR2 SVGIG (reference sequence). This CDR3 is built from 12 residues. The CDR3 here is CAWNTGNTEAFF. CDR3 bases: TGTGCCTGGAACACAGGGAACACTGAAGCTTTCTTT.

V is TRBV4-3 and J is TRBJ2-7; 12 bases are shared with TRBD2. Germline CDR1 is LGHNA and CDR2 is YSLEER. The CDR3 runs to 15 residues. The V gene end was trimmed by 3 bases and the J gene end by 4 bases; junction bases not matched to a gene: 4. The CDR3 sequence: CASSHRTSGTYEQYF. The CDR3 nucleotides are TGCGCCAGCAGCCATAGGACTAGCGGGACGTACGAGCAGTACTTC.

The genes are TRBV10-1 and TRBJ2-2; TRBD2 aligns across 8 bases. The CDR3 has 19 residues. Germline trimming cut 2 bases from V and 3 bases from J; bases unmatched to any gene: 14. Germline V gene data show CDR1 as WNHNN and CDR2 as SYGVQD (reference sequence). CDR3 loop: CASSELSSSGRGDTGELFF. The DNA of the CDR3 is TGCGCCAGCAGTGAGCTCTCTAGCAGCGGGAGAGGGGACACCGGGGAGCTGTTTTTT.

V is TRBV4-1 and J is TRBJ2-7; 9 nucleotides align to TRBD2. The junction had 17 bases not matched to a gene; V was cut back by 1 base and J by 4 bases. CDR1 and CDR2 (germline): MGHRA, YSYEKL. The CDR3 spans 19 residues. CDR3 sequence: CASSQARWASGKFTYEQYF. CDR3 in DNA: TGCGCCAGCAGCCAAGCGAGGTGGGCTAGCGGGAAATTCACGTACGAGCAGTACTTC.

The chain joins TRBV7-2 to TRBJ2-2; D is perhaps TRBD2 (6 bases). The CDR3 contains 15 residues. V lost 3 bases to trimming and J lost 3 bases, with 11 bases between them. Germline V gene data show CDR1 as SGHTA and CDR2 as FQGNSA. The chain's CDR3 is CASSFEGLHTGELFF. CDR3 coding DNA: TGTGCCAGCAGCTTCGAGGGACTCCACACCGGGGAGCTGTTTTTT.

The gene calls are TRBV5-4 and TRBJ2-1; D remains unclear. Germline lookup yields CDR1 SGHNT and CDR2 YYREEE (reference sequence). This CDR3 spans 15 amino acids. With 2 bases removed from V and 0 bases from J, the gap between germline ends came to 9 bases. The CDR3, as DNA: TGTGCCAGCAGCTTAGGAGAGAGCTCCTACAATGAGCAGTTCTTC. Translating it yields CASSLGESSYNEQFF.

This rearrangement joins TRBV3-1 (or the pseudogene TRBV3-2) to TRBJ2-7, with TRBD2 matching over 14 bases. CDR1 is LGHDT, CDR2 YNNKEL, per germline (reference sequence). The CDR3 length is 15 residues. The trim removed 4 bases at V and 5 bases at J, leaving 4 bases unmatched. The CDR3 region has the DNA TGTGCCAGCAGCCGGGGACTAGCGGGAGTGAACGAGCAGTACTTC. This gives the protein CASSRGLAGVNEQYF.

V gene TRBV7-8 combines with J gene TRBJ2-1, with TRBD2 identical over 12 bases. The V segment lost 5 bases and the J segment 7 bases; nucleotides outside the gene matches: 12. The CDR3 totals 17 residues. CDR1 is SGHVS and CDR2 is FQNEAQ in the germline V gene. The CDR3: CASSKRLAGESRNEQFF. CDR3 coding DNA: TGTGCCAGCAGCAAGAGACTAGCGGGAGAATCGCGGAATGAGCAGTTCTTC. The full variable domain, in which reference TRBV7-8 and TRBJ2-1 provide the parts outside the CDR3, is GAGVSQSPRYKVAKRGQDVALRCDPISGHVSLFWYQQALGQGPEFLTYFQNEAQLDKSGLPSDRFFAERPEGSVSTLKIQRTQQEDSAVYLCASSKRLAGESRNEQFFGPGTRLTVL.

J is TRBJ1-2 and V is TRBV18; D is undetermined. CDR3 length: 14 amino acids. Trimming removed 0 bases from V and 8 bases from J, with 13 bases in between. Germline CDR1 and CDR2: KGHSH and LQKENI. This chain's CDR3 is CASSPPGGVEGYTF. The CDR3, as DNA: TGTGCCAGCTCACCACCCGGCGGTGTTGAGGGCTACACCTTC.